The clone carrying this TCR beta chain has ten or more counts. Its antigen is still unknown. The data stem from a study of molecular identifiers for immune sequencing clone quantification. Findings and limits, study-wide: Amid approximately 1 million naive cells, spiked Jurkat TCR RNA from one cell was reportedly still detectable. Effector cells had over 99% of their molecules in clones above 20 RNA copies, while naive cells had under 1%.

From roughly 21,000 to 960,000 sorted cells, naive CD8 libraries were generated with 10%, 30% or 50% RNA. CDR1 and CDR2 from the germline V gene are SQVTM and ANQGSEA. There are 13 residues in the CDR3. V dropped 3 bases and J dropped 3; count of bases not matched to a gene: 4. Listed TCR primers and previously described methods were used for bulk TCR libraries. TCRdb redid the calling of the PCR reads with MiXCR, one entry per CDR3 protein. The sample holds 70,000 to 95,000 distinct CDR3 sequences, around 20% seen once. The chain has TRBV29-1 and TRBJ1-2; TRBD1 matches at 7 bases. This TCR derives from a human donor in good health. Some libraries in this study had Jurkat cell RNA spiked in. Sequenced sample: naive CD8+ T cells from blood, with Jurkat cell RNA spiked in. The subset was: FACS-sorted CD8+CD4-CCR7+CD45RA+ naive T cells. CDR3 sequence reads: CSVDGRGDYGYTF. The CDR3 bases are TGCAGCGTTGATGGCAGGGGGGACTATGGCTACACCTTC.